Reported below is one T cell receptor beta chain. Trimming shortened V by 2 bases and J by 3 bases, and 14 bases separated the two germline ends. This CDR3 contains 14 residues. Germline V gene sequence: CDR1 GTSNPN, CDR2 SVGIG (reference sequence). The sample comes from a study of blood T cell repertoires in COVID-19. In the study overall: The study drew acute and convalescent COVID-19 samples from the United States, Italy and Spain. Sources were T cells, B-cell-depleted T cells, or PBMCs; the material itself was cDNA or gDNA.

Original data processing: The assay estimated nucleated cells by amplifying reference gene primers. Method: immunoSEQ multiplex PCR; TCRdb's copy keeps in-frame clones and lacks some. The V and J calls and clone size were taken over from that table, and D and trimming were inferred from the DNA. The data show roughly 40,000 clones, with 70% to 90% seen just once and 2% to 2.5% held by the top ten. This sequence joins TRBV30 and TRBJ2-7; TRBD2 is a possible D gene (6 bases). Sequenced: peripheral blood. The clonotype was recovered from a human donor in a cohort sampled during active COVID-19. DNA for the CDR3: TGTGCCTGGAGTCTGTGGACTACCAACTACGAGCAGTACTTC. Protein product: CAWSLWTTNYEQYF.